The rows below give T cell receptor beta chains drawn from one sample of a study of control samples from healthy donors and cancer patients. TCRdb keeps only in-frame clones here, not all; method: immunoSEQ multiplex PCR. The sample includes 79,000 or so clones, around 90% of them seen just once. Sequencing was performed on PBMCs. The receptors derive from a woman between 45 and 65 years old with colorectal cancer. The CDR3 runs from the conserved cysteine through the conserved F or W. Each record gives: V gene, J gene, D gene, clone size, CDR3 DNA, CDR3 protein. The D gene is left open where the match is weak. Rows give clone size only sometimes, using once, few, many, or a class for an expanded clone.

v_call: TRBV2
j_call: TRBJ2-3
d_call: TRBD2
clone_size: NA
cdr3_nt: TGTGCCAGCAGGGGACTAGTGAGCACAGATACGCAGTATTTT
cdr3_aa: CASRGLVSTDTQYF

v_call: TRBV7-9
j_call: TRBJ1-5
d_call: TRBD1
clone_size: NA
cdr3_nt: TGTGCCAGCAGCCTTACAGGGGAGCGGTGCAATCAGCCCCAGCATTTT
cdr3_aa: CASSLTGERCNQPQHF

v_call: TRBV18
j_call: TRBJ1-3
d_call: NA
clone_size: NA
cdr3_nt: TGTGCCAGCTCACCGGGAGGGGCTGGAAACACCATATATTTT
cdr3_aa: CASSPGGAGNTIYF

v_call: TRBV28
j_call: TRBJ1-3
d_call: TRBD1
clone_size: NA
cdr3_nt: TGTGCCAGCGGGTCAGACAGGGTCTCAGTCGGCACCATATATTTT
cdr3_aa: CASGSDRVSVGTIYF

v_call: TRBV19
j_call: TRBJ1-1
d_call: NA
clone_size: NA
cdr3_nt: TGTGCCAGTAGTATTATATCAGGGGTCACTGAAGCTTTCTTT
cdr3_aa: CASSIISGVTEAFF

v_call: TRBV10-3
j_call: TRBJ1-3
d_call: NA
clone_size: NA
cdr3_nt: TGTGCCATCAGTGAGTCGAGAGGAAACACCATATATTTT
cdr3_aa: CAISESRGNTIYF

v_call: TRBV25-1
j_call: TRBJ1-3
d_call: NA
clone_size: NA
cdr3_nt: TGTGCCAGCAGTGAACAGGGTTCAGCTGGAAACACCATATATTTT
cdr3_aa: CASSEQGSAGNTIYF

v_call: TRBV5-8
j_call: TRBJ2-2
d_call: NA
clone_size: NA
cdr3_nt: TGTGCCAGCAGCTTGGCCGTCAGGAACACCGGGGAGCTGTTTTTT
cdr3_aa: CASSLAVRNTGELFF

v_call: TRBV3-1/TRBV3-2
j_call: TRBJ2-3
d_call: TRBD2
clone_size: NA
cdr3_nt: TGTGCCAGCAGCCTCGGAGGCGGGGGGGCAGATACGCAGTATTTT
cdr3_aa: CASSLGGGGADTQYF

v_call: TRBV19
j_call: TRBJ1-2
d_call: TRBD1
clone_size: NA
cdr3_nt: TGTGCCAGTAGGCGGGACAGCTCTAACTATGGCTACACCTTC
cdr3_aa: CASRRDSSNYGYTF

v_call: TRBV3-1/TRBV3-2
j_call: TRBJ2-2
d_call: TRBD1
clone_size: NA
cdr3_nt: TGTGCCAGCAGCCAAGTAGGGGGCCAGGGGAAGAGCGGGGAGCTGTTTTTT
cdr3_aa: CASSQVGGQGKSGELFF

v_call: TRBV30
j_call: TRBJ2-3
d_call: NA
clone_size: NA
cdr3_nt: TGTGCCTGGGGAGAAAGGAGCGCGGCTTCAGATACGCAGTATTTT
cdr3_aa: CAWGERSAASDTQYF

v_call: TRBV6-5
j_call: TRBJ2-1
d_call: NA
clone_size: NA
cdr3_nt: TGTGCCAGCAGCTACAGGGTCCCTTCCTACAATGAGCAGTTCTTC
cdr3_aa: CASSYRVPSYNEQFF

v_call: TRBV20-1
j_call: TRBJ2-3
d_call: TRBD2
clone_size: NA
cdr3_nt: TGCAGTGCTAGTCACGGGGGGAACACAGATACGCAGTATTTT
cdr3_aa: CSASHGGNTDTQYF

v_call: TRBV6-1
j_call: TRBJ1-5
d_call: TRBD1
clone_size: NA
cdr3_nt: TGTGCCAGCAGTGAAGCGGGCAGGGGGTTTCAGCCCCAGCATTTT
cdr3_aa: CASSEAGRGFQPQHF

v_call: TRBV4-1
j_call: TRBJ1-5
d_call: NA
clone_size: few
cdr3_nt: TGCGCCAGCAGCCAAGAGCAGGGGAATCAGCCCCAGCATTTT
cdr3_aa: CASSQEQGNQPQHF

v_call: TRBV14
j_call: TRBJ1-2
d_call: NA
clone_size: NA
cdr3_nt: TGTGCCAGCAGCCCGCAGGGAGGGGGTATCTATGGCTACACCTTC
cdr3_aa: CASSPQGGGIYGYTF

v_call: TRBV25-1
j_call: TRBJ1-5
d_call: NA
clone_size: NA
cdr3_nt: TGTGCCAGCAGATCCCACAGGAGCAATCAGCCCCAGCATTTT
cdr3_aa: CASRSHRSNQPQHF

v_call: TRBV4-3
j_call: TRBJ2-1
d_call: NA
clone_size: NA
cdr3_nt: TGCGCCAGCAGCCAAGTTTGGGGGGGCCGTTACAATGAGCAGTTCTTC
cdr3_aa: CASSQVWGGRYNEQFF

v_call: TRBV19
j_call: TRBJ1-5
d_call: TRBD1
clone_size: NA
cdr3_nt: TGTGCCAGTAAGATCGACAGGGTTAGCAATCAGCCCCAGCATTTT
cdr3_aa: CASKIDRVSNQPQHF

v_call: TRBV6-2/TRBV6-3
j_call: TRBJ1-1
d_call: TRBD1
clone_size: NA
cdr3_nt: TGTGCCAGCAGTTTAAGGGGGCGTGACACTGAAGCTTTCTTT
cdr3_aa: CASSLRGRDTEAFF

v_call: TRBV19
j_call: TRBJ1-6
d_call: NA
clone_size: NA
cdr3_nt: TGTGCCAGTAGAATTAGACCGTCCTCCTATAATTCACCCCTCCACTTT
cdr3_aa: CASRIRPSSYNSPLHF

v_call: TRBV28
j_call: TRBJ1-1
d_call: NA
clone_size: NA
cdr3_nt: TGTGCCAGCAGTTTACTACAGATGAACACTGAAGCTTTCTTT
cdr3_aa: CASSLLQMNTEAFF

v_call: TRBV4-3
j_call: TRBJ2-1
d_call: TRBD2
clone_size: NA
cdr3_nt: TGCGCCAGCAGCCAAGTCCAAGCGGGGGGGTACGAATACAATGAGCAGTTCTTC
cdr3_aa: CASSQVQAGGYEYNEQFF

v_call: TRBV6-5
j_call: TRBJ2-5
d_call: NA
clone_size: NA
cdr3_nt: TGTGCCAGCAGTTCCGGTGGGCTCGGGCAAGAGACCCAGTACTTC
cdr3_aa: CASSSGGLGQETQYF

v_call: TRBV9
j_call: TRBJ2-3
d_call: NA
clone_size: NA
cdr3_nt: TGTGCCAGCAGCGTAGACGGGGGTGGAGATACGCAGTATTTT
cdr3_aa: CASSVDGGGDTQYF

v_call: TRBV19
j_call: TRBJ2-3
d_call: TRBD1
clone_size: NA
cdr3_nt: TGTGCCAGTAGTATAGATAAATTCCAGGGGGTAGGACCGTCACATACGCAGTATTTT
cdr3_aa: CASSIDKFQGVGPSHTQYF

v_call: TRBV7-9
j_call: TRBJ1-6
d_call: NA
clone_size: NA
cdr3_nt: TGTGCCAGCAGCCCAGGACAGAGGAATTCACCCCTCCACTTT
cdr3_aa: CASSPGQRNSPLHF

v_call: TRBV12-5
j_call: TRBJ1-1
d_call: NA
clone_size: NA
cdr3_nt: TGTGCTAGTGGCTACGGAAGGACTGAAGCTTTCTTT
cdr3_aa: CASGYGRTEAFF

v_call: TRBV2
j_call: TRBJ1-2
d_call: NA
clone_size: NA
cdr3_nt: TGTGCCAGCATCCGGGACGGAGACTATGGCTACACCTTC
cdr3_aa: CASIRDGDYGYTF

v_call: TRBV19
j_call: TRBJ1-1
d_call: NA
clone_size: NA
cdr3_nt: TGTGCCAGTAGTATAGCTGGGACGGATATGAACACTGAAGCTTTCTTT
cdr3_aa: CASSIAGTDMNTEAFF

v_call: TRBV7-6
j_call: TRBJ2-2
d_call: TRBD2
clone_size: NA
cdr3_nt: TGTGCCAGCAGCTCGTACGCGGGGGGGCCCGACACCGGGGAGCTGTTTTTT
cdr3_aa: CASSSYAGGPDTGELFF

v_call: TRBV6-4
j_call: TRBJ2-3
d_call: NA
clone_size: NA
cdr3_nt: TGTGCCAGCAGTGACTCGCAGGGAACCACAGATACGCAGTATTTT
cdr3_aa: CASSDSQGTTDTQYF

v_call: TRBV5-6
j_call: TRBJ1-2
d_call: NA
clone_size: NA
cdr3_nt: TGTGCCAGCAGCTGGGGATCAGGAAACTATGGCTACACCTTC
cdr3_aa: CASSWGSGNYGYTF

v_call: TRBV7-3
j_call: TRBJ1-2
d_call: TRBD1
clone_size: NA
cdr3_nt: TGTGCCAGCAGCTTAACAGGGGGCGAGGCTAACTATGGCTACACCTTC
cdr3_aa: CASSLTGGEANYGYTF

v_call: TRBV6-4
j_call: TRBJ1-2
d_call: TRBD1
clone_size: once
cdr3_nt: TGTGCCACCCGAGTGAATGGACAGGGGGCTGGCTACACCTTC
cdr3_aa: CATRVNGQGAGYTF

v_call: TRBV10-1
j_call: TRBJ2-2
d_call: NA
clone_size: NA
cdr3_nt: TGCGCCAGCAGGGAAAGGGAGTCTTCCGGGGAGCTGTTTTTT
cdr3_aa: CASRERESSGELFF

v_call: TRBV6-5
j_call: TRBJ1-1
d_call: TRBD1
clone_size: NA
cdr3_nt: TGTGCCAGCAGCCCGACAGGGTCTGTCACTGAAGCTTTCTTT
cdr3_aa: CASSPTGSVTEAFF

v_call: TRBV18
j_call: TRBJ2-2
d_call: NA
clone_size: NA
cdr3_nt: TGTGCCAGCTCACCAGTGGCTTTAGACACCGGGGAGCTGTTTTTT
cdr3_aa: CASSPVALDTGELFF

v_call: TRBV19
j_call: TRBJ1-4
d_call: NA
clone_size: NA
cdr3_nt: TGTGCCAGTTTCTTGGTCAATCCACTGTTTTTT
cdr3_aa: CASFLVNPLFF

v_call: TRBV5-6
j_call: TRBJ2-1
d_call: TRBD2
clone_size: NA
cdr3_nt: TGTGCCAGCAGCTTGTTGGGAGGGTCCTACAATGAGCAGTTCTTC
cdr3_aa: CASSLLGGSYNEQFF

v_call: TRBV30
j_call: TRBJ1-2
d_call: TRBD1
clone_size: few
cdr3_nt: TGTGCCCAAAACCGGGACAGGCCCTATGGCTACACCTTC
cdr3_aa: CAQNRDRPYGYTF

v_call: TRBV19
j_call: TRBJ1-1
d_call: NA
clone_size: NA
cdr3_nt: TGTGCCAGTAGTAACGCGTACACTGAAGCTTTCTTT
cdr3_aa: CASSNAYTEAFF

v_call: TRBV25-1
j_call: TRBJ2-3
d_call: NA
clone_size: NA
cdr3_nt: TGTGCCAGCAGTGACTGGGGCGAAAGCACAGATACGCAGTATTTT
cdr3_aa: CASSDWGESTDTQYF

v_call: TRBV4-2
j_call: TRBJ2-2
d_call: TRBD1
clone_size: once
cdr3_nt: TGTGCCAGCAGCCAAGGGGCGGGACAGGGTAGCACCGGGGAGCTGTTTTTT
cdr3_aa: CASSQGAGQGSTGELFF

v_call: TRBV20-1
j_call: TRBJ1-3
d_call: NA
clone_size: NA
cdr3_nt: TGCAGTGCTAGTAGGCAGACCTCTGGAAACACCATATATTTT
cdr3_aa: CSASRQTSGNTIYF

v_call: TRBV9
j_call: TRBJ1-3
d_call: NA
clone_size: NA
cdr3_nt: TGTGCCAGCAGCGTAGATGCCAGGTCCTCTGGAAACACCATATATTTT
cdr3_aa: CASSVDARSSGNTIYF

v_call: TRBV7-6
j_call: TRBJ1-2
d_call: TRBD1
clone_size: NA
cdr3_nt: TGTGCCAGCAGCTTAGGAGGGACAGGGAGTAACTATGGCTACACCTTC
cdr3_aa: CASSLGGTGSNYGYTF

v_call: TRBV30
j_call: TRBJ2-1
d_call: TRBD1
clone_size: NA
cdr3_nt: TGTGCCTGGAGGCGACAGGGGACAAATGAGCAGTTCTTC
cdr3_aa: CAWRRQGTNEQFF

v_call: TRBV19
j_call: TRBJ2-3
d_call: TRBD2
clone_size: NA
cdr3_nt: TGTGCCAGTAGTACCCGACTAGCGGGGACAGATACGCAGTATTTT
cdr3_aa: CASSTRLAGTDTQYF